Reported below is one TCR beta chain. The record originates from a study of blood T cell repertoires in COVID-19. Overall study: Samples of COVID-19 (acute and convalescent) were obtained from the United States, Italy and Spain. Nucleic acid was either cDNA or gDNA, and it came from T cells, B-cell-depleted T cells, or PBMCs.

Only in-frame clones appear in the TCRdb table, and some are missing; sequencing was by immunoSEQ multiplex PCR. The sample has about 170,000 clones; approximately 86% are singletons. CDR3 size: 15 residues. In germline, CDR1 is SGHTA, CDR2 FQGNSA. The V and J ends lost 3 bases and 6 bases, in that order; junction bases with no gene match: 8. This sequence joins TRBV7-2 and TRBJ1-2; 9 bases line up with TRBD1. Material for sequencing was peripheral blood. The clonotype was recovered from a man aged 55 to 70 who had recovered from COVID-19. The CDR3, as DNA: TGTGCCAGCAGCTTCCCGACAGGGGGAGTTGATGGCTACACCTTC. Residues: CASSFPTGGVDGYTF.